This T cell receptor (beta chain) was sequenced in a study of identifying expanded T cells in peripheral blood. Study outcomes and limitations: About 1.3 clones differed between technical replicates, versus approximately 17 and 20 over time.

A note on this clone: Its antigen is currently unknown.

The data were produced by immunoSEQ multiplex PCR, yet TCRdb's version contains in-frame clones alone and is incomplete. The sample shows around 76,000 clones, almost 90% of them seen only once. Collection occurred without any documented infections or immune events in donors. Germline CDR1 reads MNHNY; CDR2 reads SVGAGI (reference sequence). The length of the CDR3 is 11 residues. V was trimmed by 11 bases and J by 10 bases, leaving 12 bases between them. Sequenced input: blood. The TCR comes from a person aged 18 to 69 in good health. This chain uses TRBV6-6 with TRBJ1-6, with TRBD1 as a possible D gene (5 bases). Here the CDR3 DNA reads TGTGCCGTGGGCGGGGGATCACCCCTCCACTTT. Translated: CAVGGGSPLHF.